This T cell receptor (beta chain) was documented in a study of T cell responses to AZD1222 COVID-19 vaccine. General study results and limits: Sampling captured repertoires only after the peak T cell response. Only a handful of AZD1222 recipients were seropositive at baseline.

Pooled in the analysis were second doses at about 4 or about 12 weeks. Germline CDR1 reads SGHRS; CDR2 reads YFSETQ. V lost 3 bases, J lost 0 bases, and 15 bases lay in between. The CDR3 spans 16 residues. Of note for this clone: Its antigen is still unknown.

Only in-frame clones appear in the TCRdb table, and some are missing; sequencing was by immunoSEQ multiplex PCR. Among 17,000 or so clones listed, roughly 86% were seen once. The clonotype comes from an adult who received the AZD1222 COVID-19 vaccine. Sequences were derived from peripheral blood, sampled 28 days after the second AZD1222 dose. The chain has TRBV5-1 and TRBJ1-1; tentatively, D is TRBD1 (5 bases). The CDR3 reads CASSSTGGVVNTEAFF. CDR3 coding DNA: TGCGCCAGCAGCTCAACCGGGGGGGTGGTGAACACTGAAGCTTTCTTT.